Listed here are 13 T cell receptor beta chains from one sample, sequenced in a study of shared T cell receptors in the human thymus (dated by TCRdb to the early 2020s). The library was generated by the immunoSEQ multiplex PCR assay. The source is immuneACCESS, and TCRdb retained only in-frame sequences with V and J called. Part of the clones is not carried over; for the studies checked, unresolved V genes explain less than half of this, and the remainder is unexplained. This sample gives hundreds of thousands of clones in total; around 87% of them show up just once. The ten most abundant clones make up more than 0.009% of the sample. This same sample was also taken into another study, of human thymus T cells.

Sequenced material: thymocytes. Source of these receptors: a boy younger than two with a congenital heart defect. Donor details come from another sample of the same person, matched by shared clones.

J is TRBJ2-1 and V is TRBV6-6; 7 bases line up with TRBD1. CDR3 length: 14 amino acids. J was trimmed by 3 bases and V by 4 bases; bases with no gene match: 3. Per germline, CDR1 MNHNY and CDR2 SVGAGI (reference sequence). Here the CDR3 DNA reads TGTGCCAGCAGTTCCCGACAGGGCTACAATGAGCAGTTCTTC. It translates to CASSSRQGYNEQFF.

V is TRBV5-4 and J is TRBJ2-1; maybe TRBD1 (6 bases). Germline V gene sequence: CDR1 SGHNT, CDR2 YYREEE (reference sequence). V was clipped by 3 bases and J by 8 bases, with 21 bases between them. The CDR3 is made up of 16 amino acids. The CDR3 is CASSSRTGPKRDEQFF. CDR3 in DNA: TGTGCCAGCAGCTCCCGAACAGGGCCCAAACGAGATGAGCAGTTCTTC.

The CDR3 region has the DNA TGTGCCAGCAGTTTTTACAGGGCCCCCTACGAGCAGTACTTC. Protein product: CASSFYRAPYEQYF. The rearrangement links TRBV28 to TRBJ2-7, with a tentative D call TRBD1 (6 bases). Germline CDR1 reads MDHEN; CDR2 reads SYDVKM. Trimming removed 3 bases at V and 2 bases at J, with 11 bases between. The CDR3 runs to 14 residues. The full variable domain, in which reference TRBV28 and TRBJ2-7 provide the parts outside the CDR3, is DVKVTQSSRYLVKRTGEKVFLECVQDMDHENMFWYRQDPGLGLRLIYFSYDVKMKEKGDIPEGYSVSREKKERFSLILESASTNQTSMYLCASSFYRAPYEQYFGPGTRLTVT.

The V and J genes are TRBV7-9 and TRBJ2-3; D unresolved. Germline CDR1 and CDR2: SEHNR and FQNEAQ (reference sequence). CDR3 length: 15 amino acids. V lost 1 base to trimming and J lost 0 bases, with 8 bases between them. The CDR3 here is CASSLGATSTDTQYF. The CDR3 DNA reads TGTGCCAGCAGCTTAGGCGCCACTAGCACAGATACGCAGTATTTT. Drawing the rest from reference TRBV7-9 and TRBJ2-3, the complete variable domain is DTGVSQNPRHKITKRGQNVTFRCDPISEHNRLYWYRQTLGQGPEFLTYFQNEAQLEKSRLLSDRFSAERPKGSFSTLEIQRTEQGDSAMYLCASSLGATSTDTQYFGPGTRLTVL.

The V call is TRBV30, the J call TRBJ1-5; maybe TRBD1 (6 bases). Per germline, CDR1 GTSNPN and CDR2 SVGIG (reference sequence). This CDR3 is 15 amino acids long. The V and J ends lost 3 bases and 5 bases respectively, with 17 bases between them. CDR3 sequence: CAWSPHRVRHQPQHF. The CDR3 nucleotides are TGTGCCTGGAGCCCCCACAGGGTTAGGCATCAGCCCCAGCATTTT. The full variable domain, with the rest looked up from reference TRBV30 and TRBJ1-5, is SQTIHQWPATLVQPVGSPLSLECTVEGTSNPNLYWYRQAAGRGLQLLFYSVGIGQISSEVPQNLSASRPQDRQFILSSKKLLLSDSGFYLCAWSPHRVRHQPQHFGDGTRLSIL.

The chain links TRBV10-2 to TRBJ2-3; the D gene is possibly TRBD2 (7 bases). The CDR3 totals 19 residues. Deletions cut 3 bases from V and 4 bases from J, with 26 bases between. CDR1 is WSHSY, CDR2 SAAADI, per germline. CDR3: CASSEEGGPLHSSADTQYF. DNA for the CDR3: TGCGCCAGCAGTGAAGAGGGGGGGCCATTACACTCTTCGGCAGATACGCAGTATTTT.

This chain links TRBV5-6 with TRBJ1-5, with D tentatively TRBD1 (6 bases). This CDR3 is built from 15 residues. The V gene's germline CDR1 is SGHDT and CDR2 YYEEEE. Trimming pared 0 bases from V and 5 bases from J, leaving 12 bases between. The CDR3 DNA is TGTGCCAGCAGCTTGGCCAATCAGGGGCATCAGCCCCAGCATTTT. This gives the protein CASSLANQGHQPQHF.

The chain carries TRBV12-5 and TRBJ1-1; D may be TRBD1 (6 bases). This CDR3 has 17 amino acids. Germline CDR1 reads LGHNT; CDR2 reads FRNRAP. V was trimmed by 2 bases and J by 6 bases, leaving 22 bases between them. The CDR3 DNA follows: TGTGCTAGTGGTTTGCCACGTCCCTCAGGGGAAGGAGCTGAAGCTTTCTTT. Protein sequence: CASGLPRPSGEGAEAFF.

The chain uses TRBV6-4 and TRBJ1-1, with 9 bases aligning to TRBD1. Per the germline V gene, CDR1 is MRHNA and CDR2 is SNTAGT. The CDR3 is 14 amino acids. J gave up 8 bases and V 4 bases, and 8 bases lay outside the gene matches. CDR3 coding DNA: TGTGCCAGCAGTGCCAGACAGGGGGGAGTGGAAGCTTTCTTT. Translated: CASSARQGGVEAFF.

The chain combines TRBV18 with TRBJ2-1; D remains ambiguous. CDR1 and CDR2 from the germline V gene are KGHSH and LQKENI. Trimming removed 5 bases from V and 4 bases from J, with 15 bases in between. This CDR3 region has 15 residues. CDR3 sequence (DNA): TGTGCCAGCTCAATCCAGGCCCTCGGATACAATGAGCAGTTCTTC. Protein sequence: CASSIQALGYNEQFF.

This rearrangement joins TRBV11-2 to TRBJ1-2; a possible D gene is TRBD1 (5 bases). CDR1 is SGHAT, CDR2 FQNNGV, per germline. V was cut by 2 bases and J by 6 bases, with 22 bases left in between. The CDR3 has 17 residues. The CDR3 DNA is TGTGCCAGCAGCTTAAGCGGGGGTAGAAGCCAGAGGAATGGCTACACCTTC. This translates into CASSLSGGRSQRNGYTF.

The chain recombines TRBV19 with TRBJ1-5; D uncertain. CDR1 and CDR2 (germline): LNHDA, SQIVND (reference sequence). Trimming removed 5 bases at V and 0 bases at J, with 11 bases between. CDR3 size: 15 residues. CDR3 in amino acids: CASSVIRYSNQPQHF. The CDR3 DNA sequence: TGTGCCAGTAGTGTAATTCGGTATAGCAATCAGCCCCAGCATTTT.

This chain links TRBV29-1 with TRBJ2-1, with D possibly TRBD1 on 6 matching bases. Germline V gene sequence: CDR1 SQVTM, CDR2 ANQGSEA. The CDR3 has 14 amino acids. Trimming pared 3 bases from V and 8 bases from J, leaving 17 bases between. The CDR3 DNA follows: TGCAGCGTTGAGGGCAGGGGCAGCCTGGATGAGCAGTTCTTC. It specifies CSVEGRGSLDEQFF.